Following are 20 T cell receptor beta chains from one sample sequenced in a study of blood T cell repertoires in COVID-19. Libraries were prepared by immunoSEQ multiplex PCR; TCRdb keeps only in-frame clonotypes and omits some of them. The sample lists 310,000 or so clones, approximately 91% occurring once. The specimen was peripheral blood. The receptor set was obtained from a woman aged 25 to 45 with COVID-19, enrolled during active disease.

The chain couples TRBV4-1 to TRBJ2-1, with D perhaps matching TRBD2 (5 bases). The CDR3 is 17 amino acids. Germline V gene data show CDR1 as MGHRA and CDR2 as YSYEKL. The V gene lost 5 bases and the J gene lost 4 bases, with 21 bases spanning the gap. The CDR3 is CASSFPSSGVRYNEQFF. DNA for the CDR3: TGCGCCAGCAGCTTTCCCTCAAGCGGAGTCAGGTACAATGAGCAGTTCTTC.

This chain uses TRBV19 with TRBJ2-3; 8 nucleotides line up with TRBD2. The CDR3 sequence is 17 residues long. Germline-derived CDR1 and CDR2 are LNHDA and SQIVND (reference sequence). The trim removed 3 bases at V and 5 bases at J, leaving 13 bases unmatched. For the CDR3, the DNA is TGTGCCAGTAGTATCGATTTTCGGGAGGGCCTGGAAGATACGCAGTATTTT. Protein product: CASSIDFREGLEDTQYF.

V usage is TRBV12-5 and J usage is TRBJ1-2; D not certain. The V gene's germline CDR1 is LGHNT and CDR2 FRNRAP. V shed 4 bases and J shed 4 bases, with 4 bases lying between them. The CDR3 sequence is 11 residues long. As DNA, the CDR3 is TGTGCTAGTGGTTCGGGCTATGGCTACACCTTC. Encoded protein: CASGSGYGYTF. Combining the CDR3 with reference TRBV12-5 and TRBJ1-2 gives the whole variable domain DARVTQTPRHKVTEMGQEVTMRCQPILGHNTVFWYRQTMMQGLELLAYFRNRAPLDDSGMPKDRFSAEMPDATLATLKIQPSEPRDSAVYFCASGSGYGYTFGSGTRLTVV.

This clone appeared a few times. V usage is TRBV11-2 and J usage is TRBJ2-7, with TRBD2 matching over 9 bases. This CDR3 has 15 residues. CDR1 is SGHAT and CDR2 is FQNNGV in the germline V gene. After removal of 5 bases from V and 6 bases from J, the junction contained 11 bases not matched to a gene. The chain's CDR3 is CASSPMGLAAVEQYF. The DNA for the CDR3 is TGTGCCAGCAGCCCGATGGGACTAGCCGCCGTCGAGCAGTACTTC.

V is TRBV14 and J is TRBJ1-1, with D unresolved. Germline V gene lookup returns CDR1 SGHDN and CDR2 FVKESK. Trimming cost V 1 base and J 2 bases, with 11 bases left between them. The CDR3 is 15 residues long. CDR3 DNA: TGTGCCAGCAGCCAAGGAAACACCGAAAACACTGAAGCTTTCTTT. It specifies CASSQGNTENTEAFF.

A word on this clone: A read error may produce the germline difference seen at one junction end. This chain links TRBV30 with TRBJ1-1; 8 bases agree with TRBD1. Germline assignment: CDR1 GTSNPN and CDR2 SVGIG (reference sequence). The CDR3 length is 11 residues. The CDR3, as DNA: TGTGCCTGGAGTGTACAGGACAGGGCTCTCTTT. Protein: CAWSVQDRALF.

The rearrangement links TRBV19 to TRBJ2-4; 10 positions agree with TRBD1. Germline trimming cut 4 bases from V and 8 bases from J; bases unmatched to any gene: 17. CDR1 and CDR2 (germline): LNHDA, SQIVND (reference sequence). The CDR3 contains 18 residues. Here the CDR3 DNA reads TGTGCCAGTAGTACCATAAAGATGGGACAGGGGATAGGTGACATTCAGTACTTC. It is translated as CASSTIKMGQGIGDIQYF.

The rearrangement links TRBV30 to TRBJ1-3; D is unclear. Trimming removed 1 base at V and 8 bases at J, with 6 bases between. Germline CDR1 GTSNPN, CDR2 SVGIG (reference sequence). This CDR3 has 11 residues. The CDR3 nucleotides read TGTGCCTGGAGTGAGCCGGACACCATATATTTT. The encoded protein is CAWSEPDTIYF.

J is TRBJ1-1 and V is TRBV12-3 or TRBV12-4; D is unclear. The ends were cut back, 6 bases at V and 5 bases at J, with 13 bases in the middle. This CDR3 contains 13 residues. This CDR3 reads CASSAREGTEAFF. DNA for the CDR3: TGTGCCAGCAGCGCTCGGGAGGGTACTGAAGCTTTCTTT.

This chain joins TRBV10-3 and TRBJ2-3; 9 bases line up with TRBD2. V shed 6 bases, J shed 8 bases, and the junction held 9 bases outside the gene matches. CDR1 is ENHRY and CDR2 is SYGVKD in the germline V gene. The CDR3 sequence is 14 residues long. CDR3 DNA sequence: TGTGCCATCAGCGAGGCCGGGACTAGCAGTACGCAGTATTTT. Translating it yields CAISEAGTSSTQYF.

This chain uses TRBV5-1 with TRBJ2-3; D ambiguous. Trimming stripped 2 bases from V and 4 bases from J, with 11 bases between. This CDR3 comprises 14 residues. CDR1 and CDR2 from the germline V gene are SGHRS and YFSETQ. DNA for the CDR3: TGCGCCAGCAGCTTTGGCAGAAAAGCAGATACGCAGTATTTT. It yields the protein CASSFGRKADTQYF.

The gene calls are TRBV6-1 and TRBJ2-1; D not resolved. V was pared by 2 bases and J by 10 bases, with 15 bases between. The CDR3 is 14 amino acids. Germline CDR1 MNHNS, CDR2 SASEGT. CDR3 in amino acids: CASSESLTGSEQFF. As DNA, the CDR3 is TGTGCCAGCAGTGAATCACTGACCGGGTCCGAGCAGTTCTTC.

This clone turned up a few times. This chain links TRBV7-2 with TRBJ2-7, with 11 bases fitting TRBD2. V gave up 0 bases and J gave up 4 bases; unmatched junction bases: 2. The V gene's germline CDR1 is SGHTA and CDR2 FQGNSA. The CDR3 runs to 15 residues. The CDR3: CASSLAGTSGYEQYF. The CDR3 nucleotides read TGTGCCAGCAGCTTAGCGGGGACTAGCGGATACGAGCAGTACTTC.

The chain links TRBV10-3 to TRBJ2-1; TRBD2 aligns across 8 bases. J gave up 6 bases and V 4 bases, and 8 bases lay outside the gene matches. Germline-derived CDR1 and CDR2 are ENHRY and SYGVKD. The CDR3 is 15 amino acids. The DNA for the CDR3 is TGTGCCATCAGTGCCGAACTAGCGGAGAGCAATGAGCAGTTCTTC. Protein sequence: CAISAELAESNEQFF.

The chain is built from TRBV24-1 and TRBJ1-2, with a weak D call TRBD1 (5 bases). V gave up 3 bases and J gave up 1 base, with 8 bases separating them. The germline CDR1 and CDR2 sequences are KGHDR and SFDVKD. There are 14 residues in the CDR3. The chain's CDR3 is CATSDHRFNYGYTF. CDR3 in DNA: TGTGCCACCAGTGATCACAGGTTTAACTATGGCTACACCTTC.

V and J are TRBV24-1 and TRBJ2-1; 13 bases align to TRBD2. Germline V gives CDR1 KGHDR, CDR2 SFDVKD. The CDR3 spans 19 residues. Trimming cost V 4 bases and J 3 bases; bases outside gene matches: 11. The CDR3, as DNA: TGTGCCACCAGTGACCTACTAGCGGGGGGGGTACCAAGCTACAATGAGCAGTTCTTC. It encodes CATSDLLAGGVPSYNEQFF.

The chain combines TRBV27 with TRBJ1-5; 7 nucleotides line up with TRBD1. Trimming at V came to 3 bases and at J to 0 bases, leaving 2 bases not matched to a gene. Germline CDR1 and CDR2: MNHEY and SMNVEV (reference sequence). The CDR3 totals 15 residues. CDR3: CASSFGTASNQPQHF. CDR3 DNA: TGTGCCAGCAGTTTCGGGACAGCTAGCAATCAGCCCCAGCATTTT.

The rearrangement links TRBV7-9 to TRBJ1-6, with 10 bases identical to TRBD1. Germline V gives CDR1 SEHNR, CDR2 FQNEAQ (reference sequence). V lost 5 bases to trimming and J lost 6 bases; unmatched junction nucleotides: 13. The CDR3 covers 18 residues. CDR3 in amino acids: CASSPTTGGLSGNSPLHF. CDR3 DNA: TGTGCCAGCAGCCCTACGACAGGGGGCTTGTCGGGTAATTCACCCCTCCACTTT.

The chain couples TRBV28 to TRBJ1-3; D uncertain. Germline V gives CDR1 MDHEN, CDR2 SYDVKM. This CDR3 contains 14 residues. Deletions cut 6 bases from V and 4 bases from J, with 13 bases between. The CDR3 DNA reads TGTGCCAGCAGCCGTAGCCGTATCGGAAACACCATATATTTT. Protein sequence: CASSRSRIGNTIYF.

The CDR3 spells CAWRGRANYEQYF. CDR3 DNA sequence: TGTGCCTGGCGCGGGAGGGCCAACTACGAGCAGTACTTC. The chain is built from TRBV30 and TRBJ2-7, with 9 positions matching TRBD2. Germline loops: CDR1 GTSNPN, CDR2 SVGIG (reference sequence). V was pared by 5 bases and J by 3 bases, with 5 bases of the junction left unmatched. The CDR3 consists of 13 residues.